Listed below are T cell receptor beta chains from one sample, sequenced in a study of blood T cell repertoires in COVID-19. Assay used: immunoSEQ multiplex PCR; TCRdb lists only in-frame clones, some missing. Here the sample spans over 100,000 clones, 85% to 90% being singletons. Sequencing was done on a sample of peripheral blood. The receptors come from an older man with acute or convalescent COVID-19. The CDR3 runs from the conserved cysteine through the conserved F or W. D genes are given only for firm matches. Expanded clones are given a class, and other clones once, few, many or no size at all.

CDR3: CASSGQGVEYQDEKLFF
DNA: TGTGCCAGCAGCGGACAGGGAGTGGAGTACCAGGATGAAAAACTGTTTTTT
size: once
V: TRBV2
D: TRBD1
J: TRBJ1-4

CDR3: CSVETFAGETQYF
DNA: TGCAGCGTTGAGACATTCGCGGGGGAGACCCAGTACTTC
size: NA
V: TRBV29-1
D: NA
J: TRBJ2-5

CDR3: CAWTVNTYEQYF
DNA: TGTGCCTGGACAGTAAACACCTACGAGCAGTACTTC
size: NA
V: TRBV30
D: NA
J: TRBJ2-7

CDR3: CASSSGFGRNEQYF
DNA: TGCGCCAGCAGCTCCGGCTTTGGGAGGAACGAGCAGTACTTC
size: few
V: TRBV5-1
D: NA
J: TRBJ2-7

CDR3: CSAYSGGSTFF
DNA: TGCAGTGCTTACTCAGGGGGTTCGACTTTCTTT
size: NA
V: TRBV20-1
D: TRBD1
J: TRBJ1-1

CDR3: CASSLERGAAYEQYF
DNA: TGTGCCAGCAGCTTGGAGCGGGGGGCCGCCTACGAGCAGTACTTC
size: NA
V: TRBV5-6
D: TRBD2
J: TRBJ2-7

CDR3: CASSSEGGRTKNIQYF
DNA: TGTGCCAGCAGCTCAGAGGGCGGGAGAACCAAAAACATTCAGTACTTC
size: NA
V: TRBV7-8
D: TRBD2
J: TRBJ2-4

CDR3: CASSLLAGAGTDTQYF
DNA: TGTGCCAGCAGCTTATTAGCGGGAGCGGGGACAGATACGCAGTATTTT
size: NA
V: TRBV9
D: TRBD2
J: TRBJ2-3

CDR3: CASSLHVQANTEAFF
DNA: TGTGCCAGCAGCTTACACGTGCAGGCGAACACTGAAGCTTTCTTT
size: NA
V: TRBV5-5
D: NA
J: TRBJ1-1

CDR3: CASSIDRKRGSYNEQFF
DNA: TGTGCCAGTAGTATAGATCGTAAAAGGGGGTCCTACAATGAGCAGTTCTTC
size: NA
V: TRBV19
D: NA
J: TRBJ2-1

CDR3: CASSYGTSGDTQYF
DNA: TGTGCCAGCAGTTACGGGACTAGCGGAGATACGCAGTATTTT
size: once
V: TRBV6-2/TRBV6-3
D: TRBD2
J: TRBJ2-3

CDR3: CASSQGSYSTDTQYF
DNA: TGCGCCAGCAGCCAAGGGAGCTATAGCACAGATACGCAGTATTTT
size: NA
V: TRBV4-1
D: NA
J: TRBJ2-3

CDR3: CASSLVVLTSGLGEQFF
DNA: TGTGCCAGCAGCTTGGTCGTTTTGACTAGTGGGCTAGGTGAGCAGTTCTTC
size: NA
V: TRBV5-6
D: NA
J: TRBJ2-1

CDR3: CASSAQTGSTEAFF
DNA: TGTGCCAGCAGCGCCCAGACAGGTAGCACTGAAGCTTTCTTT
size: once
V: TRBV9
D: NA
J: TRBJ1-1

CDR3: CASSQAVGVYEQYF
DNA: TGTGCCAGCAGCCAAGCGGTGGGAGTCTACGAGCAGTACTTC
size: NA
V: TRBV14
D: NA
J: TRBJ2-7

CDR3: CASSLGQGGYNEQFF
DNA: TGCGCCAGCAGCTTGGGGCAGGGAGGGTACAATGAGCAGTTCTTC
size: NA
V: TRBV5-1
D: TRBD2
J: TRBJ2-1

CDR3: CASRPSGQGNEKLFF
DNA: TGCGCCAGCAGACCATCGGGACAGGGGAATGAAAAACTGTTTTTT
size: once
V: TRBV10-2
D: TRBD1
J: TRBJ1-4

CDR3: CASSFSLLTYEQYF
DNA: TGTGCCAGCAGCTTCTCTCTCTTAACCTACGAGCAGTACTTC
size: NA
V: TRBV5-5
D: NA
J: TRBJ2-7

CDR3: CASSSWQSNEKLFF
DNA: TGTGCCAGCAGTTCTTGGCAGTCTAATGAAAAACTGTTTTTT
size: once
V: TRBV27
D: NA
J: TRBJ1-4

CDR3: CSASFPGTSGRKQYF
DNA: TGCAGTGCTAGTTTCCCCGGGACTAGCGGGAGAAAGCAGTACTTC
size: NA
V: TRBV20-1
D: TRBD2
J: TRBJ2-7

CDR3: CASSFLANYEQYF
DNA: TGTGCCAGCAGCTTTTTGGCAAACTACGAGCAGTACTTC
size: NA
V: TRBV11-2
D: NA
J: TRBJ2-7

CDR3: CASSQSRGRGPTEAFF
DNA: TGCGCCAGCAGTCAATCTCGGGGCAGGGGGCCCACTGAAGCTTTCTTT
size: once
V: TRBV23-1
D: TRBD1
J: TRBJ1-1

CDR3: CASSFQGSTEAFF
DNA: TGCGCCAGCAGCTTTCAGGGGAGCACTGAAGCTTTCTTT
size: NA
V: TRBV5-1
D: NA
J: TRBJ1-1

CDR3: CAVRGGNTEAFF
DNA: TGTGCCGTTAGAGGAGGCAACACTGAAGCTTTCTTT
size: NA
V: TRBV10-3
D: NA
J: TRBJ1-1

CDR3: CASSVGAGASTDTQYF
DNA: TGTGCCAGCAGCGTAGGGGCAGGTGCTAGCACAGATACGCAGTATTTT
size: NA
V: TRBV9
D: NA
J: TRBJ2-3

CDR3: CASSISQGASPLHF
DNA: TGTGCCAGTAGTATTAGCCAGGGGGCTTCACCCCTCCACTTT
size: NA
V: TRBV19
D: TRBD1
J: TRBJ1-6

CDR3: CASSLVALSSYEQYF
DNA: TGCGCCAGCAGCTTGGTCGCCCTAAGCTCCTACGAGCAGTACTTC
size: NA
V: TRBV5-1
D: NA
J: TRBJ2-7

CDR3: CASSSLAGGSTDTQYF
DNA: TGTGCCAGCAGCTCCTTAGCGGGAGGGAGCACAGATACGCAGTATTTT
size: NA
V: TRBV7-3
D: TRBD2
J: TRBJ2-3

CDR3: CASSRQGVGYGYTF
DNA: TGTGCCAGTAGTAGACAGGGAGTAGGTTATGGCTACACCTTC
size: NA
V: TRBV19
D: TRBD1
J: TRBJ1-2

CDR3: CASSELAGATYEQYF
DNA: TGTGCCAGCAGCGAACTAGCGGGAGCGACCTACGAGCAGTACTTC
size: NA
V: TRBV7-3
D: TRBD2
J: TRBJ2-7

CDR3: CASSAGQGAGNTIYF
DNA: TGTGCCAGCAGCGCGGGACAGGGGGCGGGAAACACCATATATTTT
size: NA
V: TRBV9
D: TRBD1
J: TRBJ1-3

CDR3: CASNPRGWFTDTQYF
DNA: TGTGCCAGCAACCCCAGGGGTTGGTTCACAGATACGCAGTATTTT
size: NA
V: TRBV6-5
D: NA
J: TRBJ2-3

CDR3: CASSLFGLQNTEAFF
DNA: TGTGCCAGCAGTTTATTTGGCCTTCAGAACACTGAAGCTTTCTTT
size: once
V: TRBV27
D: NA
J: TRBJ1-1

CDR3: CASSLAAGTINYGYTF
DNA: TGTGCCAGCAGCTTAGCGGCAGGAACAATCAACTATGGCTACACCTTC
size: NA
V: TRBV7-2
D: NA
J: TRBJ1-2

CDR3: CASSQTIHPLEFYEQYF
DNA: TGCGCCAGCAGTCAAACAATCCACCCACTGGAGTTCTACGAGCAGTACTTC
size: NA
V: TRBV23-1
D: NA
J: TRBJ2-7

CDR3: CASSSPGLAPNTGELFF
DNA: TGTGCCAGCAGTTCTCCGGGACTAGCGCCGAACACCGGGGAGCTGTTTTTT
size: NA
V: TRBV27
D: TRBD2
J: TRBJ2-2

CDR3: CASSILANYGYTF
DNA: TGTGCCAGTAGTATATTAGCTAACTATGGCTACACCTTC
size: NA
V: TRBV19
D: NA
J: TRBJ1-2

CDR3: CASSFPGYNEQFF
DNA: TGTGCCAGCAGTTTCCCAGGGTATAATGAGCAGTTCTTC
size: NA
V: TRBV28
D: NA
J: TRBJ2-1

CDR3: CASSLGQGPYEQYF
DNA: TGCGCCAGCAGCTTGGGCCAGGGCCCCTACGAGCAGTACTTC
size: few
V: TRBV5-1
D: NA
J: TRBJ2-7

CDR3: CASSLLSGSGELFF
DNA: TGTGCCAGCAGCTTGCTGAGCGGATCCGGGGAGCTGTTTTTT
size: NA
V: TRBV5-6
D: NA
J: TRBJ2-2

CDR3: CASRMTSGFDNEQFF
DNA: TGCGCCAGCAGAATGACTAGCGGGTTCGACAATGAGCAGTTCTTC
size: NA
V: TRBV10-1
D: TRBD2
J: TRBJ2-1

CDR3: CASSYDGQGGFNEQFF
DNA: TGTGCCAGCAGTTACGATGGACAGGGAGGGTTCAATGAGCAGTTCTTC
size: NA
V: TRBV6-5
D: NA
J: TRBJ2-1